The sequence of this T cell receptor beta chain was determined in a study of T cell changes during pregnancy in multiple sclerosis. Sequencing was performed with immunoSEQ multiplex PCR; in TCRdb, only in-frame clones are kept and a portion is missing. The table includes roughly 70,000 clones, approximately 92% detected once. V was pared by 1 base and J by 5 bases, with 9 bases between. Germline CDR1 reads KGHSH; CDR2 reads LQKENI. The CDR3 covers 14 residues. The rearrangement joins TRBV18 to TRBJ2-4, with a tentative D call TRBD1 (6 bases). Here the sequenced sample was peripheral blood, taken in the third trimester of pregnancy. This TCR derives from a female donor in good health, enrolled as a control in a pregnancy study. The CDR3 sequence is CASSPQQGQNIQYF. CDR3 DNA: TGTGCCAGCTCACCACAACAGGGCCAAAACATTCAGTACTTC.